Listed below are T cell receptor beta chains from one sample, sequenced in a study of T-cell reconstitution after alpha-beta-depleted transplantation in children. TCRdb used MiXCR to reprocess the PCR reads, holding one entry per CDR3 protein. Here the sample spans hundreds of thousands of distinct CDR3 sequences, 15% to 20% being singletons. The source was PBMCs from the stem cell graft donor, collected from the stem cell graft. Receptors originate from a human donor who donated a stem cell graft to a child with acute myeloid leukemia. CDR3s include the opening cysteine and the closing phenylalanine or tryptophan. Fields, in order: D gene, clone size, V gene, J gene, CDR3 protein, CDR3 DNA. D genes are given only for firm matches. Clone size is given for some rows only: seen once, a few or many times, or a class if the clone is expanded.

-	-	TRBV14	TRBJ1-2	CASSQEVQGYGYTF	TGTGCCAGCAGCCAAGAAGTGCAGGGCTATGGCTACACCTTC
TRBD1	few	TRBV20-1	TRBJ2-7	CSANVPGQGSSEQYF	TGCAGTGCCAATGTCCCGGGACAGGGAAGTTCCGAGCAGTACTTC
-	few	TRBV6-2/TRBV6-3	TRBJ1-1	CASSSSEGFGTTEAFF	TGTGCCAGCAGTTCGTCAGAAGGTTTTGGGACCACTGAAGCTTTCTTT
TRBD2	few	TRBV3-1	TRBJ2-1	CASSRLLAGFYNEQFF	TGTGCCAGCAGCCGCCTACTAGCGGGGTTTTACAATGAGCAGTTCTTC
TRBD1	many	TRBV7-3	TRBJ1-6	CASSLQGDGSPLHF	TGTGCCAGCAGCCTACAGGGGGACGGATCACCCCTCCACTTT
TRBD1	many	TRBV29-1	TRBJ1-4	CSVTRDRGEKLFF	TGCAGCGTTACCCGGGACAGGGGTGAAAAACTGTTTTTT
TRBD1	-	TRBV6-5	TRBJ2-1	CASSYFDRGDEQFF	TGTGCCAGCAGTTACTTTGACAGGGGCGATGAGCAGTTCTTC
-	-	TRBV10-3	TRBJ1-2	CAISDSSVYGYTF	TGTGCCATCAGTGACTCTTCGGTCTATGGCTACACCTTC
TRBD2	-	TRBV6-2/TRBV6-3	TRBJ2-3	CASSYPTSGGSTQYF	TGTGCCAGCAGTTACCCTACTAGCGGGGGCAGTACGCAGTATTTT
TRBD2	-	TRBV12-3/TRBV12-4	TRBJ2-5	CASSLAVSGKETQYF	TGTGCCAGCAGTTTAGCGGTTAGCGGGAAAGAGACCCAGTACTTC
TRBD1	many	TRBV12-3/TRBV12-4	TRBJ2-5	CASRFGTVETQYF	TGTGCCAGCAGGTTCGGGACAGTAGAGACCCAGTACTTC
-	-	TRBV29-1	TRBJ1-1	CSVEGATEAFF	TGCAGCGTTGAAGGGGCAACTGAAGCTTTCTTT
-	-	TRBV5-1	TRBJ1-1	CASSPNVEGLNTEAFF	TGCGCCAGCAGCCCCAACGTGGAGGGGCTGAACACTGAAGCTTTCTTT
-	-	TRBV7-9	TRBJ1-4	CASSWTAEKLFF	TGTGCCAGCAGTTGGACAGCTGAAAAACTGTTTTTT
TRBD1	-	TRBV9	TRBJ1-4	CASSAQTGAAEKLFF	TGTGCCAGCAGCGCCCAAACAGGGGCTGCTGAAAAACTGTTTTTT
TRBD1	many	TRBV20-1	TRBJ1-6	CSARQGVNSPLHF	TGCAGTGCTAGACAGGGGGTTAATTCACCCCTCCACTTT
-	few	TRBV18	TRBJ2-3	CATSKQGDTQYF	TGTGCCACCTCAAAACAGGGAGATACGCAGTATTTT
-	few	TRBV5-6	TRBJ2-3	CASSHSRRGVYTDTQYF	TGTGCCAGCAGTCATTCTCGGCGGGGAGTATACACAGATACGCAGTATTTT
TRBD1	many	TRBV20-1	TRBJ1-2	CSARDKGATNYGYTF	TGCAGTGCTAGAGATAAGGGGGCAACGAACTATGGCTACACCTTC
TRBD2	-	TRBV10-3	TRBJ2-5	CAISAAASGGAETQYF	TGTGCCATCAGTGCTGCAGCTAGCGGAGGGGCGGAGACCCAGTACTTC
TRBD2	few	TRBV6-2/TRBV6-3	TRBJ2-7	CASSYSSSGGPVYEQYF	TGTGCCAGCAGTTACTCGTCTAGCGGGGGGCCCGTCTACGAGCAGTACTTC
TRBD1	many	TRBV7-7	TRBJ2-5	CASSLEPGGAETQYF	TGTGCCAGCAGCTTAGAACCAGGGGGCGCGGAGACCCAGTACTTC
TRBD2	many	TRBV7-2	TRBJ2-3	CASSLTSGETDTQYF	TGTGCCAGCAGCTTAACTAGCGGGGAAACAGATACGCAGTATTTT
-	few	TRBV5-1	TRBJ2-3	CASSAWGETQYF	TGCGCCAGCAGCGCCTGGGGAGAGACGCAGTATTTT
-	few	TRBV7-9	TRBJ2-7	CASSFAGTDLAEQYF	TGTGCCAGCAGCTTTGCCGGGACGGACCTTGCCGAGCAGTACTTC
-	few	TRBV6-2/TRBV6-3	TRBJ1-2	CASSPSGRRYYGYTF	TGTGCCAGCAGCCCCTCGGGCAGACGCTACTATGGCTACACCTTC
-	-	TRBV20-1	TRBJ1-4	CSALYNEKLFF	TGCAGTGCGCTTTATAATGAAAAACTGTTTTTT
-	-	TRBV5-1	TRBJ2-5	CASSREGLETQYF	TGCGCCAGCAGCCGGGAAGGGTTGGAGACCCAGTACTTC
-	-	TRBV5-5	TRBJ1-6	CASSFGDKNSPLHF	TGTGCCAGCAGCTTCGGGGACAAGAATTCACCCCTCCACTTT
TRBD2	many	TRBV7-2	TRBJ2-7	CASSLAHTSGGNYEQYF	TGTGCCAGCAGCTTAGCCCATACTAGCGGGGGGAACTACGAGCAGTACTTC
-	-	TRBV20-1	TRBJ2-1	CCARDTVLPHSTNNEQFF	TGCTGTGCTAGAGATACCGTGCTCCCGCACAGTACGAATAATGAGCAGTTCTTC
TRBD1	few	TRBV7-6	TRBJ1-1	CASSPRTGKWTEAFF	TGTGCCAGCAGCCCCCGGACAGGGAAATGGACTGAAGCTTTCTTT
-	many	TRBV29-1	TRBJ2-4	CSVVGLAKNIQYF	TGCAGCGTTGTTGGGTTAGCCAAAAACATTCAGTACTTC
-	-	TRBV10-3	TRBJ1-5	CATRMRHNNQPQHF	TGTGCCACCAGGATGAGACATAACAATCAGCCCCAGCATTTT
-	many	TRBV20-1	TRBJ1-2	CSASGRTYGYTF	TGCAGTGCTAGTGGCAGGACCTATGGCTACACCTTC
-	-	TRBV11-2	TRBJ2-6	CASVGVGANVLTF	TGTGCCAGCGTAGGGGTTGGGGCCAACGTCCTGACTTTC
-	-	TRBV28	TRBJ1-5	CASSIGPRNQTQHF	TGTGCCAGCAGTATTGGCCCCCGCAATCAGACCCAGCATTTT
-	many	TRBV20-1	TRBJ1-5	CSARNRLGWGYSNQPQHF	TGCAGTGCTAGAAACAGACTCGGGTGGGGTTATAGCAATCAGCCCCAGCATTTT
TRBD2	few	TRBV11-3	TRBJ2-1	CASRGAGAYNEQFF	TGTGCCAGCAGGGGCGCGGGGGCCTACAATGAGCAGTTCTTC
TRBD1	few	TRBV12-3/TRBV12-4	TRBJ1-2	CASSHRQGSYGYTF	TGTGCCAGCAGTCACAGACAGGGATCCTATGGCTACACCTTC
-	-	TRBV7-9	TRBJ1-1	CASSLILGENTEAFF	TGTGCCAGCAGCTTAATTCTGGGGGAAAACACTGAAGCTTTCTTT
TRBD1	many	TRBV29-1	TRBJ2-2	CSVVGTGEKNTGELFF	TGCAGCGTTGTTGGGACAGGGGAAAAGAACACCGGGGAGCTGTTTTTT
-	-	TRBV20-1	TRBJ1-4	CSASDFGGVEKLFF	TGCAGTGCCAGCGACTTTGGGGGAGTTGAAAAACTGTTTTTT
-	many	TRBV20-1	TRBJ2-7	CSARVRGGERYF	TGCAGTGCTAGAGTACGGGGAGGCGAGCGGTACTTC
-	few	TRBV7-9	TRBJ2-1	CASSSAQQGFYNEQFF	TGTGCCAGCAGCTCGGCACAGCAAGGATTTTACAATGAGCAGTTCTTC
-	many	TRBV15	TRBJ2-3	CATSVGAGDTQYF	TGTGCCACCAGCGTAGGAGCGGGAGATACGCAGTATTTT
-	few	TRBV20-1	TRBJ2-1	CSARGPGEARSNYNEQFF	TGCAGTGCTAGAGGGCCGGGGGAGGCCAGATCGAACTACAATGAGCAGTTCTTC
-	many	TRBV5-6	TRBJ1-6	CASSSINSPLHF	TGTGCCAGCAGCTCAATTAATTCACCCCTCCACTTT
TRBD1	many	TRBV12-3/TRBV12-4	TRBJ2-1	CASSPWTGGNEQFF	TGTGCCAGCAGTCCCTGGACAGGGGGCAATGAGCAGTTCTTC
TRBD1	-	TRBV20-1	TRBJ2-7	CSAGPGQGIYEQYF	TGCAGTGCGGGGCCGGGACAGGGGATCTACGAGCAGTACTTC
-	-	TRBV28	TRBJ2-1	CASSPLFAGLTTNEQFF	TGTGCCAGCAGTCCCCTTTTTGCGGGACTGACGACCAATGAGCAGTTCTTC
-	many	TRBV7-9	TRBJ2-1	CASSAQTGLKQFF	TGTGCCAGCAGCGCACAGACAGGACTAAAGCAGTTCTTC
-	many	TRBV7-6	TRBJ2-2	CASSLGTLNTGELFF	TGTGCCAGCAGTTTGGGCACCTTGAACACCGGGGAGCTGTTTTTT